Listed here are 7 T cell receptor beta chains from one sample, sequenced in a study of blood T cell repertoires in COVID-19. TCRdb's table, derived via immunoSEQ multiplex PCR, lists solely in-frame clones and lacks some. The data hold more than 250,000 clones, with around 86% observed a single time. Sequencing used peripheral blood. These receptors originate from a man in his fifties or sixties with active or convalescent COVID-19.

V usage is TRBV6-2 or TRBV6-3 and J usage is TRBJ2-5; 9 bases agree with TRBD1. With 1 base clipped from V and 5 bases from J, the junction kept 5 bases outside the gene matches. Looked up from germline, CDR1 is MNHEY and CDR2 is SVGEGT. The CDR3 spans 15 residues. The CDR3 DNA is TGTGCCAGCAGTTACTTAACAGGGGGCGACGAGACCCAGTACTTC. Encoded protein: CASSYLTGGDETQYF.

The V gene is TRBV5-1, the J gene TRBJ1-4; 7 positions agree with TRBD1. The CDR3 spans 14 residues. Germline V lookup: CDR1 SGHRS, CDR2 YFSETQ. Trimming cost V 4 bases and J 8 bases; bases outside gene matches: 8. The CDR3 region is CASSQTGKNEKLFF. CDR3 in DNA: TGCGCCAGCAGCCAGACAGGGAAGAACGAAAAACTGTTTTTT.

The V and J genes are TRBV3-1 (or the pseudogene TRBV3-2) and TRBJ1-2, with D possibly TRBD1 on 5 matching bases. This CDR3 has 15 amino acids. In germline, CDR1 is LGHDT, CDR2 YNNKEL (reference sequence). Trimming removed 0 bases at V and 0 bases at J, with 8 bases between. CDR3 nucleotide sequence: TGTGCCAGCAGCCAAGATCGACAGCCTAACTATGGCTACACCTTC. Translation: CASSQDRQPNYGYTF.

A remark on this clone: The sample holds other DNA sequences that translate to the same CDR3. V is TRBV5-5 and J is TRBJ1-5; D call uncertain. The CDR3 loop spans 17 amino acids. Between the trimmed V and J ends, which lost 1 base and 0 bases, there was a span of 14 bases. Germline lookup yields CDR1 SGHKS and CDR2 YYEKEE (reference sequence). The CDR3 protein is CASSLSGRAYSNQPQHF. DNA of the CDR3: TGTGCCAGCAGCTTGTCTGGCCGTGCTTATAGCAATCAGCCCCAGCATTTT.

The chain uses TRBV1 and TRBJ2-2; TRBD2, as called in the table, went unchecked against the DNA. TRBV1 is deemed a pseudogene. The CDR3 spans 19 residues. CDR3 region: CTSSQWRLAGPSNTGELFF. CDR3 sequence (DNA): TGCACCAGCAGCCAATGGCGCCTAGCGGGCCCCTCGAACACCGGGGAGCTGTTTTTT.

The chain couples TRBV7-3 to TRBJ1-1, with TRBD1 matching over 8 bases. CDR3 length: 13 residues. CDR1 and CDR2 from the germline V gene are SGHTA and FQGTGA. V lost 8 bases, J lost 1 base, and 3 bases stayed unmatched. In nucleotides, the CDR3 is TGTGCCAGCCGGGGACAGGCGAACACTGAAGCTTTCTTT. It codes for CASRGQANTEAFF.

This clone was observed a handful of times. The CDR3 DNA sequence: TGTGCCAGCAGCTTAGTCGCCTACGAGCAGTACTTC. This gives the protein CASSLVAYEQYF. V is TRBV7-8 and J is TRBJ2-7; unclear D gene. Deletions cut 1 base from V and 2 bases from J, with 3 bases between. Germline V gene lookup returns CDR1 SGHVS and CDR2 FQNEAQ. This CDR3 contains 12 residues.